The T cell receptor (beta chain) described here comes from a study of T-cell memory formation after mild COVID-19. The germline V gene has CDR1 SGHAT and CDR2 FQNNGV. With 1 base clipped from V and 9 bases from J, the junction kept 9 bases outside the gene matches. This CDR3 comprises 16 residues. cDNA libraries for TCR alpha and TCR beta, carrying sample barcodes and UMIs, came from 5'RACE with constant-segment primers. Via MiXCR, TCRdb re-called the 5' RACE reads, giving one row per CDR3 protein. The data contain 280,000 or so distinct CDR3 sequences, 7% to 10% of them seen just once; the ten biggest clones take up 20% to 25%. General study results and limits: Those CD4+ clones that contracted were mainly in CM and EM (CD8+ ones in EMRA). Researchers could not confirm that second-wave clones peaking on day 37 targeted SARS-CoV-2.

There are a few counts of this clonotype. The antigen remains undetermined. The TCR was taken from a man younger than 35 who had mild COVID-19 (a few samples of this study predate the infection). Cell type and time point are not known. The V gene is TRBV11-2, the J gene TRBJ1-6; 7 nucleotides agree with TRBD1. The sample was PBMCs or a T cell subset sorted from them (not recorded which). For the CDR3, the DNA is TGTGCCAGCAGCTTAGGACAGGGTGTCTCCAGTTCACCCCTCCACTTT. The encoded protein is CASSLGQGVSSSPLHF.